The clone carrying this T cell receptor (beta chain) was counted at least ten times. The antigen is not known. This entry belongs to a study of regulatory T cells in long-lasting Graves disease. Time point here: persistent/refractory GD, antithyroid drugs over 5 years with positive TRAb. PBMC RNA served as the TCR library source. By American Thyroid Association guidelines, Graves' disease was diagnosed in the cohort. EDTA tubes collected approximately 10 milliliters of peripheral blood. J gave up 5 bases and V 1 base, and 7 bases lay outside the gene matches. The CDR3 has 17 amino acids. Study-wide findings and caveats: Patients with persistent disease showed a bias toward TRBV28, TRBJ1-2 and TRBJ2-5.

CDR3-region Arm-PCR and iRepertoire HTBI primers produced the TCR beta libraries. Study processing details: Overall, samples carried 60 to 65 TRBV and 13 to 15 TRBJ segments. Using its own MiXCR run on the multiplex PCR reads, TCRdb lists one record per CDR3 protein. TCRdb, not the original authors, processed these V and J calls. The sample includes roughly 450,000 distinct CDR3 sequences, under 25% of them seen just once. The chain uses TRBV12-3 or TRBV12-4 and TRBJ2-5; 13 positions agree with TRBD2. The origin of this receptor is a female donor with Graves disease. The source was peripheral blood mononuclear cells (PBMCs), collected when the disease was refractory, from a patient treated with antithyroid drugs. This CDR3 is CASSLGRTSGSLETQYF. CDR3 coding DNA: TGTGCCAGCAGTTTAGGTAGGACTAGCGGGAGTCTGGAGACCCAGTACTTC.